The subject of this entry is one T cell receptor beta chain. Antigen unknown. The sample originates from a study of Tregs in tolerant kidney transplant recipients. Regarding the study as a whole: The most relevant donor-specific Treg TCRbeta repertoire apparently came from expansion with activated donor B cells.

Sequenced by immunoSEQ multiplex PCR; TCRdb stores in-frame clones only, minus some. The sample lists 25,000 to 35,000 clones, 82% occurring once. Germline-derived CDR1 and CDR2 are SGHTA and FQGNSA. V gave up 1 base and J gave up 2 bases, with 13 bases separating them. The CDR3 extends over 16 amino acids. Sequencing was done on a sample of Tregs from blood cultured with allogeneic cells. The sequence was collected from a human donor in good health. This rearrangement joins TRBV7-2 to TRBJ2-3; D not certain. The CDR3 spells CASSLGFLGPTDTQYF. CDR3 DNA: TGTGCCAGCAGCTTAGGATTTTTAGGCCCCACAGATACGCAGTATTTT.